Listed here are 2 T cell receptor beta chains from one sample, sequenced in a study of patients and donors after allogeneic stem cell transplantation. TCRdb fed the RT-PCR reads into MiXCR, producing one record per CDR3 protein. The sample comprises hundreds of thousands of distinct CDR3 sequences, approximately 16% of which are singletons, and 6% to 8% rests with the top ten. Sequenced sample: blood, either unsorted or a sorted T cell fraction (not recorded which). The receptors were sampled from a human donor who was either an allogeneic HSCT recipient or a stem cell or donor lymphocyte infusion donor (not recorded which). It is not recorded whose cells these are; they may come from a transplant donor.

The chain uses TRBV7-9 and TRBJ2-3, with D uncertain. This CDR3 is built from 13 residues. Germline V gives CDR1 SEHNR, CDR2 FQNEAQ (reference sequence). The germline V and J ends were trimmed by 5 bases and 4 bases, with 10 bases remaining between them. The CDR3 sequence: CASSPNIADTQYF. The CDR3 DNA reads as TGTGCCAGCAGCCCAAACATTGCAGATACGCAGTATTTT.

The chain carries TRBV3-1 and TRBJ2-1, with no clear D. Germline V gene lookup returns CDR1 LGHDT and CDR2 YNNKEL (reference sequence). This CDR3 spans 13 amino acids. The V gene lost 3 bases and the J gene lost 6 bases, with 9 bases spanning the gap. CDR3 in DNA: TGTGCCAGCAGCCAGTTCAAAGGCAATGAGCAGTTCTTC. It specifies CASSQFKGNEQFF.